This T cell receptor (beta chain) emerged from a study of blood T cell repertoires in COVID-19. The method was immunoSEQ multiplex PCR; TCRdb's version includes in-frame clones alone and lacks a portion of them. The data hold approximately 110,000 clones, with approximately 86% observed a single time. The CDR3 is 18 amino acids. The germline CDR1 and CDR2 sequences are LGHNA and YNFKEQ. V lost 4 bases and J lost 0; bases outside the gene matches: 11. The sequenced material came from peripheral blood. The J gene is TRBJ2-4, the V gene TRBV4-2; 8 bases line up with TRBD1. The sequence was obtained from a woman between 50 and 59 years old with active or convalescent COVID-19. The CDR3 DNA reads as TGTGCCAGCAGCCTTCTGACAGGGGCCCGGGAAGCCAAAAACATTCAGTACTTC. As protein: CASSLLTGAREAKNIQYF.